The 12 T cell receptor beta chains reported below all come from one sample, sequenced in a study of T cell responses to AZD1222 COVID-19 vaccine. Profiled with immunoSEQ multiplex PCR; TCRdb holds only in-frame clones, not every one. Among almost 55,000 clones listed, about 86% were seen once. Sequencing used peripheral blood, obtained on day 0 of AZD1222 vaccination. The receptors derive from an adult in good health.

The gene calls are TRBV7-9 and TRBJ1-4; TRBD1 might be the D (5 bases). Looked up from germline, CDR1 is SEHNR and CDR2 is FQNEAQ (reference sequence). The CDR3 covers 17 residues. Trimming pared 5 bases from V and 4 bases from J, leaving 20 bases between. The CDR3 nucleotides read TGTGCCAGCAGCACTCCTTTCCCGGGACGGAGTAATGAAAAACTGTTTTTT. This codes for CASSTPFPGRSNEKLFF.

This CDR3 is CASGSVATPLHF. CDR3 in DNA: TGTGCCAGCGGGTCAGTGGCGACACCCCTCCACTTT. This rearrangement joins TRBV2 to TRBJ1-6; no firm D call. Between the trimmed V and J ends, which lost 8 bases and 11 bases, there was a span of 13 bases. The CDR3 runs 12 residues. Germline CDR1 reads SNHLY; CDR2 reads FYNNEI.

J is TRBJ2-5 and V is TRBV12-5, with 10 bases lining up with TRBD2. Germline CDR1 reads LGHNT; CDR2 reads FRNRAP. This CDR3 has 17 residues. The ends lost 1 base at V and 5 bases at J; junction bases unmatched: 10. This CDR3 reads CASGLAALAGVRETQYF. The CDR3 region has the DNA TGTGCTAGTGGTTTGGCCGCCCTAGCGGGAGTTCGGGAGACCCAGTACTTC.

This chain uses TRBV2 with TRBJ1-2, with D perhaps TRBD1 (6 bases). Germline-derived CDR1 and CDR2 are SNHLY and FYNNEI. The CDR3 extends over 14 amino acids. The germline V and J ends were trimmed by 2 bases and 4 bases, with 11 bases remaining between them. The CDR3 region has the DNA TGTGCCAGCAGTGAATTAGGGGGAGTCTATGGCTACACCTTC. It yields the protein CASSELGGVYGYTF. Full variable domain (rest looked up from reference TRBV2 and TRBJ1-2): EPEVTQTPSHQVTQMGQEVILRCVPISNHLYFYWYRQILGQKVEFLVSFYNNEISEKSEIFDDQFSVERPDGSNFTLKIRSTKLEDSAMYFCASSELGGVYGYTFGSGTRLTVV.

This clone appeared once. J is TRBJ2-1 and V is TRBV29-1, with a tentative D call TRBD2 (6 bases). This CDR3 has 14 residues. Trimming took off 3 bases at V and 0 bases at J, with 9 bases between the two ends. Germline CDR1 is SQVTM and CDR2 is ANQGSEA. The CDR3 is CSVDPGSSYNEQFF. DNA of the CDR3: TGCAGCGTTGACCCCGGGAGCTCCTACAATGAGCAGTTCTTC.

The chain is built from TRBV29-1 and TRBJ2-1; D possibly corresponds to TRBD1 (6 bases). Germline-derived CDR1 and CDR2 are SQVTM and ANQGSEA. This CDR3 comprises 11 residues. V lost 5 bases to trimming and J lost 15 bases, with 17 bases between them. This chain's CDR3 is CSVPIQGRRFF. Written as DNA, the CDR3 is TGCAGCGTTCCAATACAGGGAAGGAGGTTCTTC.

The chain has TRBV15 and TRBJ2-7, with 8 bases that match TRBD1. Germline V lookup: CDR1 LNHNV, CDR2 YYDKDF (reference sequence). The CDR3 contains 17 residues. V lost 2 bases to trimming and J lost 2 bases; unmatched junction nucleotides: 11. CDR3 DNA sequence: TGTGCCACCAGCAGATACCGACAGGGGCCTACTACCTACGAGCAGTACTTC. Translating it yields CATSRYRQGPTTYEQYF.

The chain joins TRBV7-3 to TRBJ2-7; D perhaps matches TRBD1 (5 bases). This CDR3 has 15 amino acids. Trimming removed 1 base from V and 5 bases from J, with 15 bases in between. Germline CDR1 SGHTA, CDR2 FQGTGA. The CDR3 DNA is TGTGCCAGCAGCTTAAATCAGGGAAGAAGTGACGAGCAGTACTTC. Encoded protein: CASSLNQGRSDEQYF.

This rearrangement joins TRBV9 to TRBJ1-2, with D possibly matching TRBD1 (6 bases). CDR1 and CDR2 (germline): SGDLS, YYNGEE. The ends were cut back, 0 bases at V and 3 bases at J, with 15 bases in the middle. The CDR3 contains 16 residues. CDR3 in DNA: TGTGCCAGCAGCGTAGGTGGTATCAGGGGCGACTATGGCTACACCTTC. Its translation: CASSVGGIRGDYGYTF.

The chain employs TRBV4-3 and TRBJ1-1; a weak D match, TRBD1 (5 bases). The germline V gene has CDR1 LGHNA and CDR2 YSLEER. V dropped 0 bases and J dropped 4 bases, with 12 bases sitting between them. CDR3 size: 15 residues. In DNA form, the CDR3 reads TGCGCCAGCAGCCAAGATTTCAGGGAGAGCACTGAAGCTTTCTTT. Translation gives CASSQDFRESTEAFF.

The gene calls are TRBV9 and TRBJ2-2; 7 bases map to TRBD2. V shed 0 bases, J shed 3 bases, and the junction held 5 bases outside the gene matches. Germline lookup yields CDR1 SGDLS and CDR2 YYNGEE. The CDR3 extends over 16 amino acids. Written as DNA, the CDR3 is TGTGCCAGCAGCGTAGCGGGAGGATTGGACACCGGGGAGCTGTTTTTT. This translates into CASSVAGGLDTGELFF.

The chain uses TRBV3-1 (or the pseudogene TRBV3-2) and TRBJ1-1; D not certain. This CDR3 spans 15 amino acids. Per germline, CDR1 LGHDT and CDR2 YNNKEL (reference sequence). Trimming removed 1 base at V and 7 bases at J, with 16 bases between. The CDR3 region has the DNA TGTGCCAGCAGCCAAGGGGGTTTTGCGGGGTATGAAGCTTTCTTT. Translated, it gives CASSQGGFAGYEAFF.